One and the same sample provided the 19 T cell receptor beta chains below, sequenced in a study of PD-1 blockade in classical Hodgkin lymphoma. Indicated time point: newly diagnosed, previously untreated cHL patient sample. CD4+ T cells were purified from thawed PBMCs by negative selection. The assay was immunoSEQ multiplex PCR, and TCRdb's table has in-frame clones only and misses some. The data hold fewer than 30,000 clones, with 89% observed a single time. Source material: CD4+ T cells from blood. The receptors stem from a human donor with classical Hodgkin lymphoma.

This clone appeared once. The rearrangement uses TRBV7-6 and TRBJ2-2; 9 bases map to TRBD1. Trimming cost V 2 bases and J 6 bases; bases outside gene matches: 7. The CDR3 contains 16 residues. Germline lookup yields CDR1 SGHVS and CDR2 FNYEAQ. CDR3 bases: TGTGCCAGCAGCTTATTGGGACAGGGCTTATCCGGGGAGCTGTTTTTT. Translation gives CASSLLGQGLSGELFF. Supplemented by reference TRBV7-6 and TRBJ2-2, the full variable domain reads GAGVSQSPRYKVTKRGQDVALRCDPISGHVSLYWYRQALGQGPEFLTYFNYEAQQDKSGLPNDRFSAERPEGSISTLTIQRTEQRDSAMYRCASSLLGQGLSGELFFGEGSRLTVL.

Comment on this clone: Distinct nucleotide sequences in the sample also encode this CDR3. The rearrangement links TRBV19 to TRBJ1-5, with 9 nucleotides matching TRBD1. The J segment lost 4 bases and the V segment lost 3 bases, leaving 4 bases of the junction unmatched. CDR3 length: 15 amino acids. CDR1 and CDR2 (germline): LNHDA, SQIVND (reference sequence). The CDR3 loop is CASSIGTGSNQPQHF. The CDR3 nucleotides are TGTGCCAGTAGTATCGGGACAGGGTCGAATCAGCCCCAGCATTTT.

The chain carries TRBV11-3 and TRBJ2-1; D is perhaps TRBD1 or TRBD2 (5 bases each). Per the germline V gene, CDR1 is SGHNT and CDR2 is YENEEA. The CDR3 extends over 15 amino acids. V was cut by 5 bases and J by 6 bases, with 17 bases left in between. DNA for the CDR3: TGTGCCAGCAGCCTGTTGGGACGGAGTACCAATGAGCAGTTCTTC. Protein sequence: CASSLLGRSTNEQFF.

This clone was recorded a few times. The V and J genes are TRBV28 and TRBJ1-2; possibly TRBD1 for D (6 bases). CDR1 is MDHEN, CDR2 SYDVKM, per germline. This CDR3 contains 14 residues. Trimming shortened V by 10 bases and J by 2 bases, and 17 bases separated the two germline ends. Written as DNA, the CDR3 is TGTGCCACCCGGAATGACAGGAGAAACTATGGCTACACCTTC. It yields the protein CATRNDRRNYGYTF.

V and J are TRBV6-1 and TRBJ2-7, with 8 nucleotides matching TRBD1. Losses at the gene ends were 4 bases for V and 6 bases for J; bases not matched to a gene: 5. The CDR3 consists of 13 residues. Germline CDR1 and CDR2: MNHNS and SASEGT. CDR3 sequence: CASSGQGFGEQYF. The CDR3 DNA follows: TGTGCCAGCAGTGGACAGGGGTTCGGCGAGCAGTACTTC.

This chain joins TRBV5-4 and TRBJ2-5; D is possibly TRBD2 (7 bases). The CDR3 has 16 residues. V was pared by 0 bases and J by 5 bases, with 17 bases between. Germline values: CDR1 SGHNT, CDR2 YYREEE (reference sequence). The CDR3 sequence: CASSLALGGLVETQYF. As DNA, the CDR3 is TGTGCCAGCAGCTTGGCCCTCGGGGGGCTAGTGGAGACCCAGTACTTC.

This clone was observed once. The chain is built from TRBV5-5 and TRBJ2-2, with D uncertain. This CDR3 comprises 15 residues. The germline V gene encodes CDR1 SGHKS and CDR2 YYEKEE (reference sequence). V shed 1 base and J shed 0 bases, with 7 bases lying between them. The CDR3 sequence is CASSLSTPNTGELFF. CDR3 bases: TGTGCCAGCAGCTTGAGTACCCCGAACACCGGGGAGCTGTTTTTT.

This chain joins TRBV28 and TRBJ2-2, with 11 bases lining up with TRBD2. Germline CDR1 and CDR2: MDHEN and SYDVKM. CDR3 length: 16 residues. Losses at the gene ends were 5 bases for V and 4 bases for J; bases not matched to a gene: 6. The CDR3 reads CASSAPSGRFTGELFF. CDR3 in DNA: TGTGCCAGCAGTGCACCTAGCGGGAGGTTCACCGGGGAGCTGTTTTTT.

The table lists this clone with a few counts. The DNA is left out, because the CDR3 cannot be placed on it with certainty; the CDR3 is given as TCRdb lists it. The chain links TRBV21-1 to TRBJ1-1; the table's D gene call, TRBD1, was not cross checked with the DNA. TRBV21-1 is described as a pseudogene. The CDR3 is 15 residues long, ends included. The CDR3 is CASSKVGTGNTEAFF.

The rearrangement joins TRBV5-1 to TRBJ2-7; tentatively, D is TRBD1 (6 bases). V was cut by 0 bases and J by 1 base, with 14 bases left in between. The CDR3 contains 16 residues. Looked up from germline, CDR1 is SGHRS and CDR2 is YFSETQ. CDR3 protein: CASSLAEAGVSYEQYF. In DNA, the CDR3 is TGCGCCAGCAGCTTGGCCGAGGCAGGGGTTTCCTACGAGCAGTACTTC.

V usage is TRBV10-1 and J usage is TRBJ2-7; no firm D call. V lost 2 bases, J lost 3 bases, and 5 bases lay in between. CDR3 length: 12 amino acids. Germline V gives CDR1 WNHNN, CDR2 SYGVQD (reference sequence). CDR3 protein: CASSEGDYEQYF. CDR3 DNA sequence: TGCGCCAGCAGTGAGGGGGACTACGAGCAGTACTTC.

This CDR3 reads CASSYRQDSYEQYF. The CDR3 nucleotides are TGTGCCAGCAGTTACAGACAGGACTCCTACGAGCAGTACTTC. The chain combines TRBV6-6 with TRBJ2-7; possible D gene TRBD1, 6 bases. The CDR3 runs to 14 residues. Germline CDR1 and CDR2: MNHNY and SVGAGI (reference sequence). Trimming stripped 2 bases from V and 0 bases from J, with 8 bases between.

This clone showed up just once. The V and J genes are TRBV28 and TRBJ1-1; D unclear. The V and J ends lost 4 bases and 0 bases respectively, with 12 bases between them. The CDR3 contains 15 residues. CDR1 MDHEN and CDR2 SYDVKM come from the germline V gene. The CDR3 is CASSSGSVLNTEAFF. CDR3 nucleotide sequence: TGTGCCAGCAGTTCGGGGTCCGTCTTGAACACTGAAGCTTTCTTT.

This clone showed up just once. The CDR3 DNA reads TGTGCCAGCAGCCCTACTAGCGGAGTTCAAGAGACCCAGTACTTC. Protein: CASSPTSGVQETQYF. This chain links TRBV5-4 with TRBJ2-5; 8 nucleotides align to TRBD2. Losses at the gene ends were 4 bases for V and 2 bases for J; bases not matched to a gene: 7. Germline V CDR1 and CDR2: SGHNT, YYREEE (reference sequence). The CDR3 loop spans 15 amino acids.

This clone showed up just once. The chain joins TRBV6-4 to TRBJ2-2; 9 bases align to TRBD2. Per germline, CDR1 MRHNA and CDR2 SNTAGT. Trimming took 5 bases from V and 7 from J; bases not matched to a gene: 5. The CDR3 has 14 residues. The CDR3: CASSRREGRGELFF. CDR3 sequence (DNA): TGTGCCAGCAGTCGGCGGGAGGGACGCGGGGAGCTGTTTTTT.

This clone has more than one count but fewer than ten. This chain connects TRBV7-8 to TRBJ2-7; D unresolved. This CDR3 is built from 13 residues. The V and J ends lost 5 bases and 7 bases respectively, with 15 bases between them. The germline V gene encodes CDR1 SGHVS and CDR2 FQNEAQ. In nucleotides, the CDR3 is TGTGCCAGCAGCCGAACAAGGGTTGGGGAGCAGTACTTC. Translation: CASSRTRVGEQYF.

Remarks on this clone: One end of the junction fails to match germline, which may point to a read error. The genes are TRBV10-1 and TRBJ1-2; tentative D call: TRBD1 (5 bases). The CDR3 runs 10 residues. CDR1 is WNHNN, CDR2 SYGVQD, per germline (reference sequence). CDR3 loop: CASREVDSSF. In DNA form, the CDR3 reads TGCGCCAGCAGGGAGGTAGACAGCTCCTTC.

The gene calls are TRBV7-2 and TRBJ1-1; D gene uncertain. Germline V gene data show CDR1 as SGHTA and CDR2 as FQGNSA. Trimming took 4 bases from V and 2 from J, leaving 5 bases between them. The CDR3 runs 12 residues. The CDR3: CASSSQNTEAFF. The DNA for the CDR3 is TGTGCCAGCAGCTCGCAAAACACTGAAGCTTTCTTT.

This sequence joins TRBV28 and TRBJ1-5; 10 nucleotides line up with TRBD1. The V and J ends lost 2 bases and 6 bases, in that order; junction bases with no gene match: 1. The germline V gene encodes CDR1 MDHEN and CDR2 SYDVKM. This CDR3 is 14 amino acids long. The CDR3 nucleotides read TGTGCCAGCAGTTTAGACAGGGGGCCTCAGCCCCAGCATTTT. The encoded protein is CASSLDRGPQPQHF.